These T cell receptor beta chains were read from a single sample in a study of regulatory T cells in long-lasting Graves disease. TCRdb fed the multiplex PCR reads into MiXCR, producing one record per CDR3 protein. The sample lists about 460,000 distinct CDR3 sequences; 12% to 15% were seen once. These same data were also listed under a study on T cells in Graves' hyperthyroidism and ophthalmopathy.

The material sequenced was peripheral blood mononuclear cells (PBMCs), taken at new diagnosis, from a patient treated with antithyroid drugs. The receptors were gathered from a woman between 45 and 60 years old with Graves disease. CDR3s include the opening cysteine and the closing phenylalanine or tryptophan. A D gene is named only where the DNA matches it firmly. Clone size, where shown, is once, few, many, or a class for clones that have expanded.

clone_size,d_call,j_call,v_call,cdr3_nt,cdr3_aa
.,TRBD1,TRBJ2-7,TRBV28,TGTGCCAGCAGTTTATGGGGACAGGGGTTTTACGAGCAGTACTTC,CASSLWGQGFYEQYF
few,.,TRBJ2-7,TRBV11-2,TGTGCCAGCAGCTTACCCGGGAGCGCCTACGAGCAGTACTTC,CASSLPGSAYEQYF
many,.,TRBJ2-3,TRBV28,TGTGCCAGCAGTTTGCCTAGCACGGAGGCAGATACGCAGTATTTT,CASSLPSTEADTQYF
many,.,TRBJ2-7,TRBV7-9,TGTGCCAGCAGCCCCCCCAACCGAGGCCTGGCGGAGCAGTACTTC,CASSPPNRGLAEQYF
many,.,TRBJ2-5,TRBV18,TGTGCCAGCTCACCATCTATGTGGGATCAAGAGACCCAGTACTTC,CASSPSMWDQETQYF
few,.,TRBJ2-1,TRBV25-1,TGTGCCAGCAGTGAAAGGGGGGGAGGAGGCGTGGGCAATGAGCAGTTCTTC,CASSERGGGGVGNEQFF
.,.,TRBJ1-5,TRBV19,TGTGCCAGTAGTATACCAGACACCATCAATCAGCCCCAGCATTTT,CASSIPDTINQPQHF
few,TRBD2,TRBJ2-7,TRBV5-1,TGCGCCAGCAAGGGGGGTCGGCGGGAGGACCCCCTGCGTGAGCAGTACTTC,CASKGGRREDPLREQYF
few,.,TRBJ2-1,TRBV24-1,TGTGCCACCAGCTCCGAGGGAGCGATGAGCAATGAGCAGTTCTTC,CATSSEGAMSNEQFF
few,TRBD2,TRBJ2-1,TRBV30,TGTGCCTTAAGCGGGATCTTCTACAATGAGCAGTTCTTC,CALSGIFYNEQFF
many,.,TRBJ2-1,TRBV12-3/TRBV12-4,TGTGCCAGCAGTTTGCAGGGATACAATGAGCAGTTCTTC,CASSLQGYNEQFF
.,.,TRBJ2-5,TRBV12-3/TRBV12-4,TGTGCCAGCAGTCCTACCGGGACCCCCCTAGAGACCCAGTACTTC,CASSPTGTPLETQYF
many,.,TRBJ2-7,TRBV6-2/TRBV6-3,TGTGCCAGCACCGCCGGAAGGGCAGGGGGGTACGAGCAGTACTTC,CASTAGRAGGYEQYF
many,.,TRBJ1-5,TRBV30,TGTGCCAGCAGCCAGGGGAATAGCAATCAGCCCCAGCATTTT,CASSQGNSNQPQHF
many,TRBD1,TRBJ2-2,TRBV6-5,TGTGCCAGCAGTTGGGACAGGGGGACCGGGGAGCTGTTTTTT,CASSWDRGTGELFF
.,TRBD1,TRBJ2-7,TRBV27,TGTGCCAGCATTAAACGACAGGGTAGCTCCTACGAGCAGTACTTC,CASIKRQGSSYEQYF
.,TRBD2,TRBJ2-1,TRBV6-2/TRBV6-3,TGCGCCAGCAGCGCCACCACTAGCGGCCGTCACAATGAGCAGTTCTTC,CASSATTSGRHNEQFF
.,.,TRBJ1-1,TRBV18,TGTGCCAGCTCACTCAGCGAGGGCCGGACCCATGAAGCTTTCTTT,CASSLSEGRTHEAFF
many,.,TRBJ2-2,TRBV5-5,TGTGCCAGCACTGGACATACGAACACCGGGGAGCTGTTTTTT,CASTGHTNTGELFF
many,.,TRBJ2-3,TRBV12-3/TRBV12-4,TGTGCCAGCACCGGGCAGGCGGCTACGCAGTATTTT,CASTGQAATQYF
many,.,TRBJ2-1,TRBV29-1,TGCAGCGTTGCGGTCGGGGCGAATGAGCAGTTCTTC,CSVAVGANEQFF
many,TRBD2,TRBJ2-1,TRBV20-1,TGCAGTGCTAGAGATTGGGCCGCGGGAGTGGCATACAATGAGCAGTTCTTC,CSARDWAAGVAYNEQFF
.,.,TRBJ2-3,TRBV30,TGTGCCTGGAGCCCGAAAGGGCTCGGGCAGTATTTT,CAWSPKGLGQYF
.,.,TRBJ1-4,TRBV5-1,TGCGCCAGCAGCTTCAACAGCCTGACAACTAATGAAAAACTGTTTTTT,CASSFNSLTTNEKLFF
many,.,TRBJ2-1,TRBV28,TGTGCCAGCTTCGGGAGCTCCGCCGGGAATGAGCAGTTCTTC,CASFGSSAGNEQFF
.,TRBD2,TRBJ2-5,TRBV19,TGTGCCACCAGCTGGGTAGCGGGAGGAATAAAAGAGACCCAGTACTTC,CATSWVAGGIKETQYF
few,.,TRBJ1-2,TRBV9,TGTGCCAGCAGCGTAGAATCCAGGGCAACTAACTATGGCTACACCTTC,CASSVESRATNYGYTF
many,TRBD2,TRBJ2-1,TRBV20-1,TGCAGTGCTCACTTAGCGGGAGGTGAGAATGAGCAGTTCTTC,CSAHLAGGENEQFF
few,.,TRBJ2-4,TRBV6-1,TGTGCCAGCAGACCGGGACAGGGGCGAATATGGACTAGCGTCCAGTACATTCAGTACTTC,CASRPGQGRIWTSVQYIQYF
few,TRBD2,TRBJ2-1,TRBV3-1,TGTGCCAGCAGCCAAAAGTCTGCAGCGGGGAGCTCCTACAATGAGCAGTTCTTC,CASSQKSAAGSSYNEQFF
many,.,TRBJ1-5,TRBV28,TGTGCCAGCAGTTTAACGAGGGGAAATCAGCCCCAGCATTTT,CASSLTRGNQPQHF
many,.,TRBJ2-1,TRBV12-3/TRBV12-4,TGTGCCAGCAGTTTAGTTCATGAGCAGTTCTTC,CASSLVHEQFF
many,.,TRBJ2-5,TRBV7-8,TGTGCCAGCAGCAAGGACGACAGATCCCCTCAAGAGACCCAGTACTTC,CASSKDDRSPQETQYF
few,.,TRBJ1-2,TRBV2,TGTGCCAGCAGTGAATGGGAGAACTATGGCTACACCTTC,CASSEWENYGYTF
.,.,TRBJ1-1,TRBV7-8,TGTGCCAGCAGCTCACAGGCCTCTACCGGAGGGCGGACTGAAGCTTTCTTT,CASSSQASTGGRTEAFF
.,.,TRBJ2-1,TRBV7-8,TGTGCCAGCAGCGAAAACACAGGCAATGAGCAGTTCTTC,CASSENTGNEQFF
.,TRBD2,TRBJ2-7,TRBV4-1,TGCGCCAGCAGCCGGGGTAGCGGGAGTTCATCCTACGAGCAGTACTTC,CASSRGSGSSSYEQYF
few,.,TRBJ2-2,TRBV7-3,TGTGCCAGCAGCTTAGTATTTGGGACCGACAACACCGGGGAGCTGTTTTTT,CASSLVFGTDNTGELFF
.,.,TRBJ2-1,TRBV7-6,TGTGCCAGCAGCTTCCCTAACAGAAATGAGCAGTTCTTC,CASSFPNRNEQFF